The TCR beta chain described here comes from a study of T cell repertoires in cytomegalovirus infection. Comment on this clonotype: Its antigen is unidentified.

TCRdb analysed the reads with MiXCR anew, one entry per CDR3 protein. The sample records roughly 150,000 distinct CDR3 sequences, about 20% being singletons. Study-wide findings and caveats: The study found HLA-C-restricted CMV-specific TCR beta clonotypes dominating the ex vivo response.

The length of the CDR3 is 15 residues. With 3 bases clipped from V and 7 bases from J, the junction kept 3 bases outside the gene matches. Germline CDR1 reads KGHDR; CDR2 reads SFDVKD. This chain joins TRBV24-1 and TRBJ2-1, with 12 bases lining up with TRBD1. This TCR was recovered from a human donor in good health (CMV status not recorded). Some clones in this sample may be carry-over from other donors' samples. Sequenced material: PBMCs. Written as DNA, the CDR3 is TGTGCCACCAGTGATCCGGGACAGGGGGCAAATGAGCAGTTCTTC. It specifies CATSDPGQGANEQFF.